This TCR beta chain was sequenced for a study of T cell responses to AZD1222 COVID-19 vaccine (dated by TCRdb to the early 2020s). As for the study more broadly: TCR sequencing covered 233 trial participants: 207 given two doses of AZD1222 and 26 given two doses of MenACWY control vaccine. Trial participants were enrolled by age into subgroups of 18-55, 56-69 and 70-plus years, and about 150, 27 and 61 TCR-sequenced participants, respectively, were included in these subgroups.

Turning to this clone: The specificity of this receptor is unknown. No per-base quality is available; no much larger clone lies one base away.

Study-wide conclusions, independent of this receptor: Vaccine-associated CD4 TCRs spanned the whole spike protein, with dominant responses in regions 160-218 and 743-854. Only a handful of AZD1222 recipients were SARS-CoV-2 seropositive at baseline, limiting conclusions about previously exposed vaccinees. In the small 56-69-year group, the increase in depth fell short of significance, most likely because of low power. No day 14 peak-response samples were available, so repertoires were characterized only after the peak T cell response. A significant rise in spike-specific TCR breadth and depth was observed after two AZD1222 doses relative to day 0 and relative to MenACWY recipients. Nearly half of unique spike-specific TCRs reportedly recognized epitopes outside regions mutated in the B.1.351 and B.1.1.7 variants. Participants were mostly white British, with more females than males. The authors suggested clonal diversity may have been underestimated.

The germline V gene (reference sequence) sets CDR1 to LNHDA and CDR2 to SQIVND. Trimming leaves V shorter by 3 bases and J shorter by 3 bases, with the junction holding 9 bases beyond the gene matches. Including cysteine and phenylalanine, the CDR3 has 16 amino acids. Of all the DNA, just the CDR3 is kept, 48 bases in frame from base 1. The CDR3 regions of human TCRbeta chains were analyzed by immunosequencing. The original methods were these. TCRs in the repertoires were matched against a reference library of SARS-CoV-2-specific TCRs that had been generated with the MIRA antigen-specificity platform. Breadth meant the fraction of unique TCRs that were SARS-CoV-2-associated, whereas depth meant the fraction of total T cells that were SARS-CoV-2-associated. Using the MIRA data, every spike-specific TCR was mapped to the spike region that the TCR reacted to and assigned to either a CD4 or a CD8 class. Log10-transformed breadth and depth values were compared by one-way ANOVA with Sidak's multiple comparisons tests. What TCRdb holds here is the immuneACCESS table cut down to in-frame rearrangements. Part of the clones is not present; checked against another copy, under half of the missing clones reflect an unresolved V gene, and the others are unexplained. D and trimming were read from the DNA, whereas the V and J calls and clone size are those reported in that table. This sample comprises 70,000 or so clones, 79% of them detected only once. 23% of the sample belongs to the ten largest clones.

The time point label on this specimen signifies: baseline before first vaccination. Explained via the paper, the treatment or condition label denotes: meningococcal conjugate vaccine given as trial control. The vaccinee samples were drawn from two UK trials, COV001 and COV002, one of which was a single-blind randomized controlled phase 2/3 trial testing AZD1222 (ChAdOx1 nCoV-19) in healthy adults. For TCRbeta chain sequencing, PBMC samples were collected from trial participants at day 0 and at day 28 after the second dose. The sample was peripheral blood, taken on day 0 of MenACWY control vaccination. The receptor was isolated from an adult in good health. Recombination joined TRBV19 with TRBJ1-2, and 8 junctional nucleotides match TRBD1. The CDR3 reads CASSIFGQGRDYGYTF. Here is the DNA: TGTGCCAGTAGTATTTTCGGACAGGGCCGGGACTATGGCTACACCTTC.